These T cell receptor beta chains were read from a single sample in a study of shared clonotypes between healthy human individuals. Profiling relied on immunoSEQ multiplex PCR, and the TCRdb table lists in-frame clones only, not all of them. Among 550,000 to 750,000 clones listed, about 90% were seen once. Sequencing input: naive CD8+ T cells sorted from blood. These receptors were obtained from a man aged 25 to 40 in good health. CDR3s include the opening cysteine and the closing phenylalanine or tryptophan. A D gene is named only where the DNA matches it firmly. Expanded clones are given a class, and other clones once, few, many or no size at all.

>TRBJ2-5|-|-|TRBV25-1
CASSDSQETQYF
TGTGCCAGCAGTGACTCCCAAGAGACCCAGTACTTC
>TRBJ2-1|-|TRBD2|TRBV7-8
CASSQASGSIYEQFF
TGTGCCAGCAGCCAGGCTAGCGGGAGTATCTATGAGCAGTTCTTC
>TRBJ2-7|once|-|TRBV9
CASSVVGDVQYF
TGTGCCAGCAGCGTAGTTGGGGATGTGCAGTACTTC
>TRBJ2-7|once|TRBD2|TRBV9
CASSESAEVGGSSYEQYF
TGTGCCAGCAGCGAGTCGGCGGAGGTGGGGGGGAGCTCCTACGAGCAGTACTTC
>TRBJ1-2|few|-|TRBV27
CASSWTEEAYGYTF
TGTGCCAGCAGTTGGACCGAGGAAGCCTATGGCTACACCTTC
>TRBJ2-3|-|TRBD2|TRBV14
CASSRLAGAPGDTQYF
TGTGCCAGCAGCAGACTAGCGGGAGCTCCCGGGGATACGCAGTATTTT
>TRBJ2-1|-|-|TRBV29-1
CSVEDRQERQFF
TGCAGCGTTGAAGATCGACAGGAACGGCAGTTCTTC
>TRBJ2-1|-|-|TRBV7-3
CASSVGTVNEQFF
TGTGCCAGCAGCGTAGGGACGGTAAATGAGCAGTTCTTC
>TRBJ2-3|-|TRBD2|TRBV29-1
CSVVAGSTDTQYF
TGCAGCGTTGTAGCGGGGTCCACAGATACGCAGTATTTT
>TRBJ2-3|-|-|TRBV6-4
CASSAGSSSTDTQYF
TGTGCCAGCAGTGCAGGGAGCTCTAGCACAGATACGCAGTATTTT
>TRBJ2-7|once|-|TRBV4-1
CASSQQGSGRRDEQYF
TGCGCCAGCAGCCAACAAGGATCGGGCAGGAGAGACGAGCAGTACTTC
>TRBJ1-2|-|TRBD1|TRBV25-1
CASREDRLYGYTF
TGTGCCAGCAGAGAGGACAGGCTCTATGGCTACACCTTC
>TRBJ2-2|-|-|TRBV6-5
CASSYSNEPGELFF
TGTGCCAGCAGTTACTCGAACGAACCCGGGGAGCTGTTTTTT
>TRBJ2-3|-|TRBD2|TRBV27
CASSLNTEGRGTDTQYF
TGTGCCAGCAGTTTAAATACGGAGGGGAGGGGCACAGATACGCAGTATTTT
>TRBJ2-1|-|-|TRBV27
CASSSPGTTLRYNEQFF
TGTGCCAGCAGTTCCCCCGGGACAACCCTCAGATACAATGAGCAGTTCTTC
>TRBJ2-3|-|-|TRBV27
CASSLSEPDTQYF
TGTGCCAGCAGTTTATCTGAGCCAGATACGCAGTATTTT
>TRBJ2-2|-|TRBD1|TRBV7-3
CASSLTTPGQGAAGELFF
TGTGCCAGCAGCTTAACGACTCCGGGACAGGGGGCCGCCGGGGAGCTGTTTTTT
>TRBJ2-7|-|TRBD1|TRBV7-9
CASGPGQGFYEQYF
TGTGCCAGCGGCCCGGGACAGGGTTTCTACGAGCAGTACTTC
>TRBJ2-7|-|TRBD1|TRBV7-8
CASSLEIGQVNTYEQYF
TGTGCCAGCAGCTTAGAAATCGGACAGGTCAACACCTACGAGCAGTACTTC
>TRBJ1-5|-|-|TRBV5-1
CASSLDFRQPNQPQHF
TGCGCCAGCAGCTTGGATTTTCGGCAGCCGAATCAGCCCCAGCATTTT
>TRBJ1-1|-|-|TRBV5-4
CASSYGKAEAFF
TGTGCCAGCAGTTACGGAAAGGCTGAAGCTTTCTTT
>TRBJ2-7|-|TRBD1|TRBV9
CASSVGSRGYEQYF
TGTGCCAGCAGCGTAGGGTCCAGGGGGTACGAGCAGTACTTC
>TRBJ2-7|-|-|TRBV6-1
CASRGTAAYEQYF
TGTGCCAGCAGGGGGACCGCCGCCTACGAGCAGTACTTC
>TRBJ2-7|-|TRBD1|TRBV5-4
CASSFTGGTYEQYF
TGTGCCAGCAGCTTCACAGGGGGAACCTACGAGCAGTACTTC
>TRBJ2-7|-|-|TRBV4-2
CASSQSPDGAHEQYF
TGTGCCAGCAGCCAAAGCCCCGACGGGGCGCACGAGCAGTACTTC
>TRBJ2-2|-|TRBD1|TRBV30
CAWTLDRGGTGELFF
TGTGCCTGGACCCTAGACAGGGGGGGAACCGGGGAGCTGTTTTTT
>TRBJ1-3|-|-|TRBV30
CAWRLTGSGNTIYF
TGTGCCTGGAGACTTACAGGCTCTGGAAACACCATATATTTT
>TRBJ1-1|-|-|TRBV7-9
CASSSNTENTEAFF
TGTGCCAGCAGCTCAAACACAGAGAACACTGAAGCTTTCTTT
>TRBJ1-2|once|-|TRBV7-9
CASSFPMVTGSNYGYTF
TGTGCCAGCAGCTTCCCTATGGTAACCGGGAGCAACTATGGCTACACCTTC
>TRBJ1-5|-|-|TRBV15
CATSRSRNQPQHF
TGTGCCACCAGCAGGTCCCGTAATCAGCCCCAGCATTTT
>TRBJ2-1|-|-|TRBV28
CASSTWSLNEQFF
TGTGCCAGCAGTACTTGGAGCCTCAATGAGCAGTTCTTC
>TRBJ2-1|-|-|TRBV11-3
CASSLPGNEQFF
TGTGCCAGCAGCCTACCGGGGAATGAGCAGTTCTTC
>TRBJ2-7|once|-|TRBV6-6
CASRDRAHWDGDEQYF
TGTGCCAGCAGAGACCGGGCGCATTGGGACGGGGACGAGCAGTACTTC
>TRBJ2-1|-|-|TRBV7-2
CASSSLGVGTINDEQFF
TGTGCCAGCAGCTCCCTAGGAGTGGGAACAATCAACGATGAGCAGTTCTTC
>TRBJ2-3|-|TRBD1|TRBV6-1
CATGTVTDTQYF
TGTGCCACCGGGACAGTCACAGATACGCAGTATTTT
>TRBJ2-2|once|TRBD2|TRBV23-1
CASSQSGVWEGANTGELFF
TGCGCCAGCAGTCAATCCGGGGTTTGGGAGGGCGCGAACACCGGGGAGCTGTTTTTT
>TRBJ1-2|-|-|TRBV28
CASSRYGYTF
TGTGCCAGCAGTCGCTATGGCTACACCTTC
>TRBJ2-3|-|-|TRBV2
CASIPGKDTQYF
TGTGCCAGCATCCCAGGCAAGGATACGCAGTATTTT
>TRBJ1-1|-|-|TRBV9
CASSGGGSEAFF
TGTGCCAGCAGCGGAGGGGGGTCCGAAGCTTTCTTT
>TRBJ2-1|-|-|TRBV10-3
CATRGPTPSDNEQFF
TGTGCCACCAGGGGCCCGACCCCGTCCGACAATGAGCAGTTCTTC